One T cell receptor beta chain is described in this entry. The CDR3 end falls 3 residues outside the read, so it is completed with the germline J gene. The V and J ends lost 1 base and 4 bases, in that order; junction bases with no gene match: 5. CDR3 length: 15 amino acids. In germline, CDR1 is SGHNT, CDR2 YYREEE (reference sequence). These data originate in a study of T cells in women clearing cervical HPV infection. Profiling relied on immunoSEQ multiplex PCR, and the TCRdb table lists in-frame clones only, not all of them. The sample is made up of over 10,000 clones, and the top ten hold under 25% of it.

V usage is TRBV5-4 and J usage is TRBJ1-2, with 9 positions matching TRBD1. The receptor was derived from a woman aged 18 to 75 with a cervical HPV16 infection that either progressed to CIN3+ or cleared (not recorded which). Sequenced sample: blood buffy coat. This chain's CDR3 is CASSLPGQGIYGYTF. Partial CDR3 DNA: TGTGCCAGCAGCTTGCCGGGACAGGGTATCTATGGC.